The source of this TCR beta chain is a study of blood T cell repertoires in COVID-19. The wider study: From the United States, Italy and Spain came samples of acute and convalescent COVID-19. The cDNA or gDNA used as material had been derived from T cells, B-cell-depleted T cells, or PBMCs.

Under the authors' procedure: Quantification of nucleated cells was approximated via reference gene primer amplification. Here immunoSEQ multiplex PCR was the method, and the copy in TCRdb shows in-frame clones only, minus some. Clone size and the V and J calls come from that table; the DNA yielded D and trimming. Among about 240,000 clones, roughly four fifths were seen once, and the ten largest hold less than 4%. The clonotype was recovered from a woman aged 18 to 35 with acute or convalescent COVID-19. Material for sequencing was peripheral blood.

The CDR3 sequence is CATKAGGDWYTF. The CDR3 nucleotides are TGTGCCACCAAGGCAGGGGGCGATTGGTACACCTTC. The chain couples TRBV6-5 to TRBJ1-2, with 8 positions matching TRBD1. V shed 10 bases and J 11 bases; nucleotides not matched to a gene: 12. Germline V gene data show CDR1 as MNHEY and CDR2 as SVGAGI. CDR3 size: 12 residues.